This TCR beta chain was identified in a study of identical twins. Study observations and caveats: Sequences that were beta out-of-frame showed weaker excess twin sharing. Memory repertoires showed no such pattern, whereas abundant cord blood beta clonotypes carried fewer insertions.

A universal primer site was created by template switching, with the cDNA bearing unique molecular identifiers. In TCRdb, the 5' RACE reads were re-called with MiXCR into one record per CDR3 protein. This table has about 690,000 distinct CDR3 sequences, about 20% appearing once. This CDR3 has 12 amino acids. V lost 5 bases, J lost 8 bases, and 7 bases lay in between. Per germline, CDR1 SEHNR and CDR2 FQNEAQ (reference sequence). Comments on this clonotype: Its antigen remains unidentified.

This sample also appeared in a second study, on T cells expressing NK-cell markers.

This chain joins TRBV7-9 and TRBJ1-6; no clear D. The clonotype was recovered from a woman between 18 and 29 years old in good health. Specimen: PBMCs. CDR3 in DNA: TGTGCCAGCAGCCCGAGTGATTCACCCCTCCACTTT. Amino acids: CASSPSDSPLHF.